The source of this TCR beta chain is a study of T cell responses to AZD1222 COVID-19 vaccine. As for the study in general: Second doses at about 4 or about 12 weeks were pooled.

Of note for this clone: The antigen is not known.

Profiled with immunoSEQ multiplex PCR; TCRdb holds only in-frame clones, not every one. The repertoire holds around 100,000 clones, with more than 70% as singletons. V lost 4 bases to trimming and J lost 5 bases; unmatched junction nucleotides: 3. The CDR3 has 14 amino acids. Germline V gene sequence: CDR1 KGHSH, CDR2 LQKENI. Study results and limitations: Only six or seven AZD1222 recipients tested seropositive at baseline. Repertoire sampling occurred only after the peak T cell response. Females outnumbered males among donors, who were mostly white British; clonal diversity was possibly underestimated.

The sample consisted of peripheral blood, taken on day 0 of AZD1222 vaccination. The chain links TRBV18 to TRBJ1-5, with 9 bases lining up with TRBD1. The receptor was derived from an adult in good health. The CDR3 is CASSRGTGYQPQHF. The CDR3 bases are TGTGCCAGCTCACGGGGGACAGGGTATCAGCCCCAGCATTTT.